The text below deals with one T cell receptor beta chain. This entry is derived from a study of cytomegalovirus exposure and HLA in healthy donors. The trim removed 4 bases at V and 5 bases at J, leaving 4 bases unmatched. The CDR3 extends over 13 amino acids. From germline, CDR1 is LNHDA and CDR2 SQIVND (reference sequence). It was with 60 Vbeta and 13 Jbeta primers that the PCR ran. Sequenced by immunoSEQ multiplex PCR; TCRdb stores in-frame clones only, minus some. Of fewer than 200,000 clones listed, about 80% were seen once; the top ten hold under 2.5%. The receptor's source is a man between 60 and 70 years old in good health and CMV-seronegative. The genes are TRBV19 and TRBJ1-1; 7 bases are a match to TRBD1. The sequenced sample was PBMCs. The CDR3 loop reads CASSTLTGTEAFF. CDR3 nucleotide sequence: TGTGCCAGTAGTACCCTGACAGGGACTGAAGCTTTCTTT.